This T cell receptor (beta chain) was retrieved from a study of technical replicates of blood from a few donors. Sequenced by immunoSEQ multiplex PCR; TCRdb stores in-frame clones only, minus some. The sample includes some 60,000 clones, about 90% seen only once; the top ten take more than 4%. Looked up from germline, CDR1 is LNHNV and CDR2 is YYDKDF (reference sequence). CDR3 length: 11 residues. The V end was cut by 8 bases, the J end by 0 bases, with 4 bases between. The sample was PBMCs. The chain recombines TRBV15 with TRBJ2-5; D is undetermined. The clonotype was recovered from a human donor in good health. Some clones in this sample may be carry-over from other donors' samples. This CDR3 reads CATRDQETQYF. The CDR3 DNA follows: TGTGCCACCCGCGACCAAGAGACCCAGTACTTC.